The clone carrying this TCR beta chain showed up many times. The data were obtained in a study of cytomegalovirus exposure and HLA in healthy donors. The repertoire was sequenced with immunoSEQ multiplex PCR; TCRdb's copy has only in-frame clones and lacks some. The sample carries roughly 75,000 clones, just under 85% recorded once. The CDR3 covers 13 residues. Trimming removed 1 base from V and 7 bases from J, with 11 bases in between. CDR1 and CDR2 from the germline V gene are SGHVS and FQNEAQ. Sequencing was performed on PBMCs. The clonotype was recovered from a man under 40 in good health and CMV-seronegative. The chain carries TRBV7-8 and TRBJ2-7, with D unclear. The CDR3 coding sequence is TGTGCCAGCAGCTTAGTTGCGATTCAAGAGCAGTACTTC. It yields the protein CASSLVAIQEQYF.